Below are 31 T cell receptor beta chains sequenced from a single sample in a study of T cell clonality in common variable immunodeficiency. Study-wide findings and caveats: In common variable immunodeficiency, TCR beta chains reportedly carried fewer deletions and N-nucleotide insertions.

Antigens of these TCRs are unknown. Clones were read by immunoSEQ multiplex PCR, and TCRdb kept only the in-frame ones, dropping some. The sample's table shows 15,000 to 16,000 clones. Sequencing input: peripheral blood mononuclear cells. All receptors come from a human donor with common variable immunodeficiency.

Comments on this clone: The CDR3 is cut off 3 residues early in the read; its end comes from the germline J gene. J is TRBJ1-1 and V is TRBV30, with unresolved D. Germline CDR1 GTSNPN, CDR2 SVGIG (reference sequence). The CDR3 is 14 amino acids. Trimming left V 0 bases short and J 6 bases short, with 14 bases between. The CDR3 DNA, read in part, is TGTGCCTGGAGTGTGGCCAGACGCGGGTCTGAA. Amino acid sequence: CAWSVARRGSE. Given in full, the CDR3 is CAWSVARRGSEAFF.

Notes on this clone: The read halts 3 residues ahead of the CDR3 end, with the missing end drawn from the germline J gene. V and J are TRBV14 and TRBJ1-2, with TRBD1 matching over 7 bases. The CDR3 has 15 residues. V was pared by 2 bases and J by 3 bases, with 6 bases of the junction left unmatched. From germline, CDR1 is SGHDN and CDR2 FVKESK. CDR3 protein: CASSQQTGLDYGYTF. The part of the CDR3 DNA that was read is TGTGCCAGCAGCCAACAGACAGGGTTGGACTATGGC. The complete variable domain, with remaining parts taken from reference TRBV14 and TRBJ1-2, reads EAGVTQFPSHSVIEKGQTVTLRCDPISGHDNLYWYRRVMGKEIKFLLHFVKESKQDESGMPNNRFLAERTGGTYSTLKVQPAELEDSGVYFCASSQQTGLDYGYTFGSGTRLTVV.

Points on this clone: The read terminates 3 residues before the CDR3 end, so the remaining end is supplied by the germline J gene. The gene calls are TRBV5-4 and TRBJ2-3, with D maybe TRBD2 (6 bases). CDR1 and CDR2 from the germline V gene are SGHNT and YYREEE (reference sequence). CDR3 length: 14 residues. Trimming cost V 2 bases and J 3 bases, with 10 bases left between them. The sequenced CDR3 bases are TGTGCCAGCAGCTTTCCGGGGAGGACAGATACG. It specifies CASSFPGRTDT. The full CDR3 is CASSFPGRTDTQYF.

This clone is labeled medium-sized based on frequency. The CDR3 end lies 3 residues beyond the end of the read and is filled in from the germline J gene. The rearrangement links TRBV19 to TRBJ1-2; D perhaps matches TRBD1 (6 bases). CDR3 length equals 16 residues. V was cut by 5 bases and J by 7 bases, with 23 bases left in between. Germline loops: CDR1 LNHDA, CDR2 SQIVND (reference sequence). This chain's CDR3 is CASSSPLQGVRPGYTF. The covered CDR3 bases are TGTGCCAGTAGTTCTCCCCTACAGGGAGTTCGTCCTGGC.

About this clone: The read comes to an end 3 residues before the CDR3 does, leaving the germline J gene to fill in the end. V is TRBV7-3 and J is TRBJ2-1, with D maybe TRBD1 (6 bases). The germline gives CDR1 SGHTA, CDR2 FQGTGA. The CDR3 extends over 18 amino acids. V lost 1 base and J lost 0, with 16 bases in between. Partial CDR3 DNA: TGTGCCAGCAGCTTAAAACCCCGGACAGTCAGCTCCTACAATGAG. Amino acids: CASSLKPRTVSSYNE. The full CDR3 is CASSLKPRTVSSYNEQFF.

A word on this clone: The read ends 3 residues shy of where the CDR3 ends; the end is completed using the germline J gene. The chain links TRBV30 to TRBJ2-1; tentative D call: TRBD2 (6 bases). Germline lookup yields CDR1 GTSNPN and CDR2 SVGIG (reference sequence). V lost 0 bases to trimming and J lost 7 bases, with 16 bases between them. CDR3 length equals 15 residues. CDR3 residues: CAWSVGAGPRNEQFF. The sequenced part of the CDR3 DNA is TGTGCCTGGAGTGTTGGAGCGGGTCCTAGAAATGAG.

Points on this clone: Sequencing ends 3 residues short of the CDR3 end; the germline J gene provides the rest. The chain links TRBV5-1 to TRBJ2-7; possibly TRBD1 for D (6 bases). Trimming removed 4 bases at V and 2 bases at J, with 16 bases between. The CDR3 totals 15 residues. The germline gives CDR1 SGHRS, CDR2 YFSETQ. CDR3 amino acids: CASSVQQGSTYEQYF. The covered CDR3 bases are TGCGCCAGCAGCGTACAACAGGGTAGCACCTACGAG.

Comment on this clone: The sequence runs out 3 residues before the end of the CDR3; the remainder is reconstructed from the germline J gene. This chain uses TRBV6-2 or TRBV6-3 with TRBJ2-2; D call uncertain. This CDR3 contains 15 residues. Germline CDR1 MNHEY, CDR2 SVGEGT. Trimming removed 2 bases at V and 0 bases at J, with 7 bases between. CDR3: CASSYPTTNTGELFF. The DNA read from the CDR3 is TGTGCCAGCAGTTACCCAACTACGAACACCGGGGAG.

For this clone: The read terminates 3 residues ahead of where the CDR3 ends, so the germline J gene completes it. The chain combines TRBV7-2 with TRBJ2-7; tentatively, D is TRBD2 (5 bases). The germline V and J ends were trimmed by 2 bases and 6 bases, with 14 bases remaining between them. CDR1 and CDR2 from the germline V gene are SGHTA and FQGNSA. CDR3 size: 14 residues. Partial CDR3 DNA: TGTGCCAGCAGCTTAAGGTCATTAGCGAGCGAG. It specifies CASSLRSLASE. The CDR3 as a whole reads CASSLRSLASEQYF.

As concerns this clone: The read gets to within 3 residues of the CDR3 end, and the germline J gene fills in the rest. The chain uses TRBV30 and TRBJ2-5, with TRBD2 identical over 8 bases. The germline CDR1 and CDR2 sequences are GTSNPN and SVGIG (reference sequence). The CDR3 extends over 17 amino acids. The trim removed 1 base at V and 0 bases at J, leaving 10 bases unmatched. CDR3 DNA (partial): TGTGCCTGGAGTGGGATCCCTGGCGGGGGGTACCAAGAGACC. Amino acid sequence: CAWSGIPGGGYQET. The full CDR3 protein reads CAWSGIPGGGYQETQYF. Looking up the rest from reference TRBV30 and TRBJ2-5 gives the full variable domain: SQTIHQWPATLVQPVGSPLSLECTVEGTSNPNLYWYRQAAGRGLQLLFYSVGIGQISSEVPQNLSASRPQDRQFILSSKKLLLSDSGFYLCAWSGIPGGGYQETQYFGPGTRLLVL.

In terms of frequency, this clone is medium-sized (0.01 to 0.1%). An end of the junction does not agree with germline; a read error may underlie this. The CDR3 extends 3 residues past the end of the read, so its final part is completed from the germline J gene. The chain employs TRBV4-2 and TRBJ2-2; 14 nucleotides agree with TRBD2. Germline CDR1 is LGHNA and CDR2 is YNFKEQ. This CDR3 comprises 15 residues. CDR3 amino acids: CASSRLAGGVGELFF. The DNA read from the CDR3 is TGCGCCAGCAGCCGACTAGCGGGAGGGGTCGGGGAG.

In the case of this clone: The read terminates 3 residues before the CDR3 end, so the remaining end is supplied by the germline J gene. V gene TRBV30 combines with J gene TRBJ1-1; 8 bases are a match to TRBD1. Germline assignment: CDR1 GTSNPN and CDR2 SVGIG (reference sequence). The CDR3 sequence is 16 residues long. V lost 3 bases and J lost 5; bases outside the gene matches: 14. The CDR3 spells CAWRIQGAGRSTEAFF. The covered CDR3 bases are TGTGCCTGGAGAATTCAGGGGGCTGGTCGGAGTACTGAA.

The CDR3 sequence is CASSLSENTEAFF. The sequenced part of the CDR3 DNA is TGTGCCAGCAGCTTATCAGAGAACACTGAA. The rearrangement joins TRBV7-6 to TRBJ1-1, with no clear D. The read comes to an end 3 residues before the CDR3 does, leaving the germline J gene to fill in the end. The CDR3 is 13 residues long. CDR1 and CDR2 (germline): SGHVS, FNYEAQ. The V end was cut by 2 bases, the J end by 1 base, with 5 bases between.

Concerning this clone itself: The sequence runs out 3 residues before the end of the CDR3; the remainder is reconstructed from the germline J gene. The chain is built from TRBV2 and TRBJ1-2, with TRBD1 identical over 8 bases. CDR1 is SNHLY, CDR2 FYNNEI, per germline. This CDR3 comprises 12 residues. V dropped 10 bases and J dropped 7; count of bases not matched to a gene: 8. CDR3 sequence: CATGQGGSGYTF. The CDR3 DNA, read in part, is TGTGCCACCGGACAGGGTGGATCTGGC.

Concerning this clone itself: Sequencing ends 3 residues short of the CDR3 end; the germline J gene provides the rest. V and J are TRBV7-2 and TRBJ2-3, with 7 bases matching TRBD1. Germline values: CDR1 SGHTA, CDR2 FQGNSA. CDR3 size: 15 residues. V was pared by 5 bases and J by 1 base, with 6 bases of the junction left unmatched. CDR3 residues: CASSLTGTGTDTQYF. The DNA read from the CDR3 is TGTGCCAGCAGCCTAACTGGGACAGGCACAGATACG.

This clone is medium-sized by frequency. The read is 3 residues too short to cover the CDR3 end, so that end is filled in from the germline J gene. This chain links TRBV29-1 with TRBJ1-1; 7 nucleotides align to TRBD1. CDR3 size: 13 residues. CDR1 and CDR2 from the germline V gene are SQVTM and ANQGSEA. V lost 7 bases, J lost 0 bases, and 5 bases stayed unmatched. The sequenced part of the CDR3 DNA is TGCAGCGCCCTCGGACAGGTGAACACTGAA. It specifies CSALGQVNTE. The CDR3 in full is CSALGQVNTEAFF.

The CDR3: CASSGRGPTDTQYF. CDR3 DNA, as far as it was read: TGTGCCAGCAGCGGCAGGGGGCCCACAGATACG. The V and J genes are TRBV7-2 and TRBJ2-3; 8 nucleotides agree with TRBD1. The read is 3 residues too short to cover the CDR3 end, so that end is filled in from the germline J gene. Germline V gene data show CDR1 as SGHTA and CDR2 as FQGNSA. With V trimmed by 5 bases and J by 2 bases, 3 bases remained unmatched. CDR3 length: 14 residues.

A remark on this clone: The read falls 3 residues short of the CDR3 end, and the missing part is taken from the germline J gene. The V call is TRBV2, the J call TRBJ2-7, with 9 bases aligning to TRBD1. CDR1 and CDR2 from the germline V gene are SNHLY and FYNNEI. CDR3 length: 15 amino acids. The junction had 8 bases not matched to a gene; V was cut back by 7 bases and J by 1 base. The CDR3 spells CASKWRGQGSYEQYF. Incomplete CDR3 DNA: TGTGCCAGCAAATGGCGGGGACAGGGATCCTACGAG.

Points on this clone: The read is 3 residues too short to cover the CDR3 end, so that end is filled in from the germline J gene. The rearrangement joins TRBV5-1 to TRBJ2-1, with 7 bases lining up with TRBD1. CDR3 length: 15 residues. The V segment lost 0 bases and the J segment 7 bases; nucleotides outside the gene matches: 7. The germline V gene encodes CDR1 SGHRS and CDR2 YFSETQ. Partial CDR3 DNA: TGCGCCAGCAGCTTGGAATTAGGGACAGTAAATGAG. Its protein product is CASSLELGTVNE. The whole CDR3 is CASSLELGTVNEQFF.

In regard to this clone: The read terminates 3 residues ahead of where the CDR3 ends, so the germline J gene completes it. The chain joins TRBV12-3 or TRBV12-4 to TRBJ2-3; a possible D gene is TRBD1 (7 bases). The germline V and J ends were trimmed by 7 bases and 6 bases, with 20 bases remaining between them. The CDR3 is 15 residues long. The sequenced part of the CDR3 DNA is TGTGCCAGCACCCATGACAGGGTGGGAGGCGATACG. This encodes CASTHDRVGGDT. The complete CDR3 reads CASTHDRVGGDTQYF.

Its frequency marks this clone as medium-sized (0.01 to 0.1%). The CDR3 end falls 3 residues outside the read, so it is completed with the germline J gene. This chain connects TRBV19 to TRBJ1-3; 7 nucleotides align to TRBD1. The CDR3 is 16 amino acids. Germline CDR1 reads LNHDA; CDR2 reads SQIVND (reference sequence). The V gene end was trimmed by 5 bases and the J gene end by 0 bases; junction bases not matched to a gene: 7. The CDR3 DNA, read in part, is TGTGCCAGTAGTGTACCGGGACAGAGCTCTGGAAACACC. Translated, it gives CASSVPGQSSGNT. The full CDR3 protein is CASSVPGQSSGNTIYF.

A word on this clone: The read halts 3 residues ahead of the CDR3 end, with the missing end drawn from the germline J gene. This sequence joins TRBV14 and TRBJ1-6; possible D gene TRBD1, 6 bases. The CDR3 has 20 residues. The germline V gene has CDR1 SGHDN and CDR2 FVKESK. Trimming shortened V by 5 bases and J by 0 bases, and 23 bases separated the two germline ends. CDR3 loop: CASSSQDGTTQSSYNSPLHF. The CDR3 bases that were read are TGTGCCAGCAGCTCTCAGGACGGGACAACGCAGAGCTCCTATAATTCACCC.

As regards this clone: The CDR3 end falls 3 residues outside the read, so it is completed with the germline J gene. The genes are TRBV20-1 and TRBJ2-1; D is unresolved. Germline V gives CDR1 DFQATT, CDR2 SNEGSKA (reference sequence). This CDR3 spans 14 amino acids. Trimming pared 6 bases from V and 5 bases from J, leaving 17 bases between. Here the CDR3 reads CSARFSSMNNEQFF. CDR3 DNA, as far as it was read: TGCAGTGCCCGCTTTTCTTCTATGAACAATGAG.

About this clone itself: Coverage ceases 3 residues before the CDR3 finishes, and the germline J gene fills in the end. The chain recombines TRBV19 with TRBJ2-5; 7 positions agree with TRBD2. J was trimmed by 1 base and V by 6 bases; bases with no gene match: 2. There are 13 residues in the CDR3. Germline V CDR1 and CDR2: LNHDA, SQIVND (reference sequence). CDR3 region: CASRASGQETQYF. Incomplete CDR3 DNA: TGTGCCAGTAGGGCTAGCGGCCAAGAGACC.

With regard to this clone: Coverage ceases 3 residues before the CDR3 finishes, and the germline J gene fills in the end. The genes are TRBV7-6 and TRBJ1-2; the D gene is possibly TRBD1 (5 bases). Trimming took off 5 bases at V and 4 bases at J, with 20 bases between the two ends. Looked up from germline, CDR1 is SGHVS and CDR2 is FNYEAQ. This CDR3 contains 16 residues. The CDR3 sequence is CASSLADSPRAYGYTF. The CDR3 DNA, read in part, is TGTGCCAGCAGCCTGGCAGATTCGCCCAGGGCCTATGGC.

CDR3 residues: CASSRGQGYSGEQYF. The CDR3 bases that were read are TGTGCCAGCAGCCGGGGACAGGGGTACTCAGGCGAG. This chain uses TRBV7-2 with TRBJ2-7; 10 bases fit TRBD1. The CDR3 end falls 3 residues outside the read, so it is completed with the germline J gene. Trimming at V came to 5 bases and at J to 6 bases, leaving 10 bases not matched to a gene. CDR1 and CDR2 from the germline V gene are SGHTA and FQGNSA. The CDR3 spans 15 residues.

Of note for this clone: Read coverage stops 3 residues before the CDR3 terminus; the germline J gene supplies the remainder. The chain combines TRBV6-2 or TRBV6-3 with TRBJ2-1, with D tentatively TRBD2 (6 bases). CDR1 and CDR2 (germline): MNHEY, SVGEGT. Trimming removed 4 bases at V and 5 bases at J, with 18 bases between. The CDR3 spans 16 residues. The part of the CDR3 DNA that was read is TGTGCCAGCAGTTTACCGGGGGAAACGATGCACAATGAG. Protein product: CASSLPGETMHNE. The whole CDR3 protein is CASSLPGETMHNEQFF.

Notes on this clone: The missing CDR3 end, 3 residues past where the read stops, is filled in from the germline J gene. This chain connects TRBV10-3 to TRBJ2-7, with TRBD1 matching over 9 bases. V lost 6 bases, J lost 2 bases, and 8 bases stayed unmatched. Per germline, CDR1 ENHRY and CDR2 SYGVKD. This CDR3 contains 15 residues. The part of the CDR3 DNA that was read is TGTGCCATCAGGAACCAGGGACAGGGTGCCTACGAG. It specifies CAIRNQGQGAYE. The CDR3, in full, reads CAIRNQGQGAYEQYF.

The CDR3 here is CASTSTLKERQPQHF. CDR3 bases read: TGTGCCAGTACTTCCACGCTTAAGGAGCGTCAGCCC. V and J are TRBV19 and TRBJ1-5; no reliable D call. The read gets to within 3 residues of the CDR3 end, and the germline J gene fills in the rest. The CDR3 consists of 15 residues. V lost 7 bases and J 6 bases, leaving 19 bases between the germline ends. Germline-derived CDR1 and CDR2 are LNHDA and SQIVND (reference sequence).

To note about this clone: The read comes to an end 3 residues before the CDR3 does, leaving the germline J gene to fill in the end. This rearrangement joins TRBV11-3 to TRBJ2-5; D is possibly TRBD1 (6 bases). Trimming cost V 3 bases and J 5 bases, with 13 bases left between them. CDR1 and CDR2 from the germline V gene are SGHNT and YENEEA. The CDR3 contains 14 residues. The CDR3 here is CASSFSGAGETQYF. The DNA read from the CDR3 is TGTGCCAGCAGCTTCTCAGGGGCTGGTGAGACC.

To note about this clone: The sequence runs out 3 residues before the end of the CDR3; the remainder is reconstructed from the germline J gene. The chain has TRBV6-2 or TRBV6-3 and TRBJ2-4; a possible D gene is TRBD1 (6 bases). Germline V lookup: CDR1 MNHEY, CDR2 SVGEGT. V dropped 0 bases and J dropped 7 bases, with 13 bases sitting between them. CDR3 length: 15 amino acids. Partial CDR3 DNA: TGTGCCAGCAGTTACTCGAAGGGGGTTCGGAACATT. This encodes CASSYSKGVRNI. The full CDR3 protein reads CASSYSKGVRNIQYF.